One T cell receptor (beta chain) is described in this entry. Its antigen is as yet unknown. The sample comes from a study of cytomegalovirus exposure and HLA in healthy donors. Study findings and constraints: TCR beta sequences numbering 15,000 to 20,000 were associated with HLA alleles at 0.05 false discovery rate in a later analysis.

PCR was performed using 60 Vbeta and 13 Jbeta primers. The protocol was immunoSEQ multiplex PCR, while the TCRdb copy is restricted to in-frame clones and leaves out a portion. The sample yields about 160,000 clones, around 80% seen once. The sequence was obtained from a female donor in good health and CMV-seronegative. The sequencing input was PBMCs.

The CDR3 DNA reads as TGTGCCAGCAGCCGGACTAGTCTGAACACCGGGGAGCTGTTTTTT. Its protein is CASSRTSLNTGELFF. J is TRBJ2-2 and V is TRBV11-1, with 7 bases matching TRBD2. The CDR3 totals 15 residues. CDR1 and CDR2 (germline): SGHAT, FQDESV (reference sequence). The J segment lost 1 base and the V segment lost 5 bases, leaving 4 bases of the junction unmatched.